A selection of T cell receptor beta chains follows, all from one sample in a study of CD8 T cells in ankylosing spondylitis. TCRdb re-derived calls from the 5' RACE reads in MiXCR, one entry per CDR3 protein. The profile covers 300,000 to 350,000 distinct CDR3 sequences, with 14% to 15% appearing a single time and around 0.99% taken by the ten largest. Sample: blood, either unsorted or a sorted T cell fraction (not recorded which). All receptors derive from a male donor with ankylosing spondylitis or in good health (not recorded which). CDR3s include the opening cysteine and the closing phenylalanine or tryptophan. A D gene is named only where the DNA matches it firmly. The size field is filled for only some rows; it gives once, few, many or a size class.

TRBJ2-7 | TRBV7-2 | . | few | CASSTNRGSYEQYF | TGTGCCAGCAGCACAAACCGGGGCTCCTACGAGCAGTACTTC
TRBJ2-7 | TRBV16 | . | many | CASSQTDTTYEQYF | TGTGCCAGCAGCCAAACGGACACAACCTACGAGCAGTACTTC
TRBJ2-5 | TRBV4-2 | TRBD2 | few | CASSAASGTSGQETQYF | TGTGCCAGCAGCGCGGCCTCCGGGACTAGCGGCCAAGAGACCCAGTACTTC
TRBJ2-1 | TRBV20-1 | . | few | CSPKTPSNEQFF | TGCAGTCCCAAAACCCCGAGCAATGAGCAGTTCTTC
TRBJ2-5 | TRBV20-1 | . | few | CSARASQETQYF | TGCAGTGCTAGAGCTTCTCAAGAGACCCAGTACTTC
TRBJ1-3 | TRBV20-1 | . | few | CSASSGANGNTIYF | TGCAGTGCTAGTTCGGGGGCTAACGGAAACACCATATATTTT
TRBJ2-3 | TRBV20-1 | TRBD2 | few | CTGTGGGEVPDTQYF | TGCACCGGGACGGGGGGGGGCGAGGTCCCAGATACGCAGTATTTT
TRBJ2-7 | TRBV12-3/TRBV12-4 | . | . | CASSPHGTGSYEQYF | TGTGCCAGCAGTCCCCACGGTACAGGCTCCTACGAGCAGTACTTC
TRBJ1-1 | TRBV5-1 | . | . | CASSSSYRDPEAFF | TGCGCCAGCAGCTCTTCGTACAGGGACCCTGAAGCTTTCTTT
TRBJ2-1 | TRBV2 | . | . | CASSEAWGTPRGQFF | TGTGCCAGCAGTGAAGCGTGGGGGACTCCGAGAGGGCAGTTCTTC
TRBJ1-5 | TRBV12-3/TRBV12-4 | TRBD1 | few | CASSPLRGDQPQHF | TGTGCCAGCAGCCCCCTCAGGGGGGATCAGCCCCAGCATTTT
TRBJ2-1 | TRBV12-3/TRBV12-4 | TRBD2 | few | CASSLTKREGHNEQFF | TGTGCCAGCAGCCTCACCAAGCGGGAGGGCCACAATGAGCAGTTCTTC
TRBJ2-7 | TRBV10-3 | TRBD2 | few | CAISGTSGDYEQYF | TGTGCCATCAGTGGGACTAGCGGGGATTACGAGCAGTACTTC
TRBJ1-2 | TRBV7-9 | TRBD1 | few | CASSLGRGQLGYGYTF | TGTGCCAGCAGCTTAGGAAGGGGACAGCTAGGGTATGGCTACACCTTC
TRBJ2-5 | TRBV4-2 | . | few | CASSQDGGKETQYF | TGTGCCAGCAGCCAAGATGGGGGGAAAGAGACCCAGTACTTC
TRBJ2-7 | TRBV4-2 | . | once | CASSAGIPYEQYF | TGTGCCAGCAGCGCCGGGATCCCTTACGAGCAGTACTTC
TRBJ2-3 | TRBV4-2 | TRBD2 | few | CAVSLAGGPDTQYF | TGTGCCGTCTCTCTAGCGGGGGGGCCAGATACGCAGTATTTT
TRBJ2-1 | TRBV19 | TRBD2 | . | CASSIVKREINEQFF | TGTGCCAGTAGTATAGTCAAGCGGGAGATAAATGAGCAGTTCTTC
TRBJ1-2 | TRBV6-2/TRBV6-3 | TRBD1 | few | CASSPKPGQGNYGYTF | TGTGCCAGCAGTCCCAAACCGGGACAGGGAAACTATGGCTACACCTTC
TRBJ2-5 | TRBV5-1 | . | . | CASSLAGRGGETQYF | TGCGCCAGCAGCTTGGCCGGCAGGGGAGGAGAGACCCAGTACTTC
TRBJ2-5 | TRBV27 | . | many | CASSLGWGQETQYF | TGTGCCAGCAGTTTAGGATGGGGGCAAGAGACCCAGTACTTC
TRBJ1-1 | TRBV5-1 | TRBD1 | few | CASSLTGTVTEAFF | TGCGCCAGCAGCTTGACCGGGACAGTCACTGAAGCTTTCTTT
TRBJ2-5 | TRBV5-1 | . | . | CASSDQGIQETQYF | TGCGCCAGTTCTGACCAGGGGATCCAAGAGACCCAGTACTTC
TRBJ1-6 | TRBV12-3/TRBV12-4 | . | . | CACRPSDRNSPLHF | TGTGCCTGCAGGCCCTCCGACCGTAATTCACCCCTCCACTTT
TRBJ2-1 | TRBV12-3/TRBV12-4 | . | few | CASSWGLSYNEQFF | TGTGCCAGCTCGTGGGGTCTATCCTACAATGAGCAGTTCTTC
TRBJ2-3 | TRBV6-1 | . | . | CASSPQKRVSEYF | TGTGCCAGCAGCCCCCAGAAGCGGGTGTCGGAGTATTTT
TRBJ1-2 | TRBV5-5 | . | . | CASSGNYGYTF | TGTGCCAGCTCGGGCAACTATGGCTACACCTTC
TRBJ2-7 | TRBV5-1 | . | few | CASSLEGFSYEQYF | TGCGCCAGCAGCTTGGAGGGCTTTTCCTACGAGCAGTACTTC
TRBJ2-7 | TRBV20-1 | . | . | CSAPRRGHLSYEQYF | TGCAGTGCCCCCAGAAGAGGACACCTCTCCTACGAGCAGTACTTC
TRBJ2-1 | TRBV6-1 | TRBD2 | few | CASSRNPGTSKGEQFF | TGTGCCAGCAGTCGCAACCCCGGGACTAGTAAGGGTGAGCAGTTCTTC
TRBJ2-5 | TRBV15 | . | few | CATSRDDYPGETQYF | TGTGCCACCAGCAGAGACGACTACCCGGGGGAGACCCAGTACTTC
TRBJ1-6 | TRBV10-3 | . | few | CAISGGGALSPLHF | TGTGCCATCAGTGGAGGGGGGGCGTTGTCACCCCTCCACTTT
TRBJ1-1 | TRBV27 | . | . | CASSPLGGTEAFF | TGTGCCAGCAGTCCTCTGGGGGGCACTGAAGCTTTCTTT
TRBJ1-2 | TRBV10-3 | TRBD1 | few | CAISESYRGDGYTF | TGTGCCATCAGTGAGTCGTACAGGGGCGATGGCTACACCTTC
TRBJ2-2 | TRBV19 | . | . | CASSIGVPAGTGELFF | TGTGCCAGTAGTATAGGTGTCCCGGCAGGGACCGGGGAGCTGTTTTTT
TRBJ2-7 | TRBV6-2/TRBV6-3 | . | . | CASTDRYRDGERPSSYEQYF | TGTGCCAGCACCGACCGATACAGGGACGGGGAGCGGCCGAGCTCCTACGAGCAGTACTTC
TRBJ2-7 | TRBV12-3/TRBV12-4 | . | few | CASRLQGTYEQYF | TGTGCCAGCAGACTCCAGGGAACCTACGAGCAGTACTTC
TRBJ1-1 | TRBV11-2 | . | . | CASSLFGAANTEAFF | TGTGCCAGCAGCTTATTTGGGGCGGCTAACACTGAAGCTTTCTTT
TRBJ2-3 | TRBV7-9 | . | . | CASSLLLTGTDTQYF | TGTGCCAGCAGCTTATTACTTACGGGCACAGATACGCAGTATTTT
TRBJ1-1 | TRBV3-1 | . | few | CASSGPYTEAFF | TGTGCCAGTTCGGGCCCCTACACTGAAGCTTTCTTT
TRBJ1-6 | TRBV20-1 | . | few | CSAGTRVNSPLHF | TGCAGTGCTGGGACTAGGGTTAATTCACCCCTCCACTTT
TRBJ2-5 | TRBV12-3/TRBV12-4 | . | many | CASTDRGVMETQYF | TGTGCCAGCACCGACCGAGGGGTAATGGAGACCCAGTACTTC
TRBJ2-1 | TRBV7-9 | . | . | CASSLSGARQLF | TGTGCCAGCAGCTTATCTGGGGCGCGTCAGCTCTTC
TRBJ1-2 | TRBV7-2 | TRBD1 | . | CASSPGTGGRYGYTF | TGTGCCAGCAGCCCCGGGACAGGGGGCCGATATGGCTACACCTTC
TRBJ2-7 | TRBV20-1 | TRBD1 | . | CSANRPGTGTYEQYF | TGCAGTGCTAATCGTCCCGGGACAGGCACCTACGAGCAGTACTTC
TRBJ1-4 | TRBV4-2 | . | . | CASSQEGTGNEKLFF | TGTGCCAGCAGCCAAGAAGGGACTGGGAATGAAAAACTGTTTTTT
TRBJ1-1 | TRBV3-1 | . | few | CAAARSNTEAFF | TGTGCCGCCGCCAGGTCGAACACTGAAGCTTTCTTT
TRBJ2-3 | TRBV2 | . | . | CAQGPPGTDTQYF | TGTGCCCAGGGACCGCCGGGCACAGATACGCAGTATTTT
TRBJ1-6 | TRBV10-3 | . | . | CAISPQQGSYNSPLHF | TGTGCCATCAGCCCTCAACAGGGCTCCTATAATTCACCCCTCCACTTT
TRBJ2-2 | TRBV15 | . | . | CATSRGANTGELFF | TGTGCCACCAGCAGAGGGGCGAACACCGGGGAGCTGTTTTTT
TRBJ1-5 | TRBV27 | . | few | CASSSGGGWSQPQHF | TGTGCCAGCAGTTCGGGGGGAGGATGGAGTCAGCCCCAGCATTTT
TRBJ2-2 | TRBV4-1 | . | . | CASSQDQVGVVGELFF | TGCGCCAGCAGCCAAGATCAGGTGGGAGTGGTCGGGGAGCTGTTTTTT
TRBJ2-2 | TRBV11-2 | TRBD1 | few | CASSLAGQYTGELFF | TGTGCCAGCAGCTTAGCGGGACAGTACACCGGGGAGCTGTTTTTT
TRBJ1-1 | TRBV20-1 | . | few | CSASFGEVTEAFF | TGCAGTGCTAGCTTCGGGGAGGTAACCGAAGCTTTCTTT
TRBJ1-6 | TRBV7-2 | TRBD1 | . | CASSSLQGRSPLHF | TGTGCCAGCAGCTCTCTACAGGGGAGGTCACCCCTCCACTTT
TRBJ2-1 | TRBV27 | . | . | CASSLRERGIEQFF | TGTGCCAGCAGTTTAAGGGAGAGGGGCATTGAGCAGTTCTTC
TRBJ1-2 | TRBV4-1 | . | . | CASSLGVRGTYGYTF | TGCGCCAGCAGCCTCGGGGTACGGGGAACGTATGGCTACACCTTC
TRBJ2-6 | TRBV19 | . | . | CASSIVTLSGANVLTF | TGTGCCAGTAGTATCGTTACCCTCTCTGGGGCCAACGTCCTGACTTTC
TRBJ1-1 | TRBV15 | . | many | CATSRGTDTEAFF | TGTGCCACCAGCAGAGGAACGGACACTGAAGCTTTCTTT
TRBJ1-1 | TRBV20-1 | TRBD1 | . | CSARANRGAFF | TGCAGTGCTAGAGCCAACAGGGGGGCTTTCTTT